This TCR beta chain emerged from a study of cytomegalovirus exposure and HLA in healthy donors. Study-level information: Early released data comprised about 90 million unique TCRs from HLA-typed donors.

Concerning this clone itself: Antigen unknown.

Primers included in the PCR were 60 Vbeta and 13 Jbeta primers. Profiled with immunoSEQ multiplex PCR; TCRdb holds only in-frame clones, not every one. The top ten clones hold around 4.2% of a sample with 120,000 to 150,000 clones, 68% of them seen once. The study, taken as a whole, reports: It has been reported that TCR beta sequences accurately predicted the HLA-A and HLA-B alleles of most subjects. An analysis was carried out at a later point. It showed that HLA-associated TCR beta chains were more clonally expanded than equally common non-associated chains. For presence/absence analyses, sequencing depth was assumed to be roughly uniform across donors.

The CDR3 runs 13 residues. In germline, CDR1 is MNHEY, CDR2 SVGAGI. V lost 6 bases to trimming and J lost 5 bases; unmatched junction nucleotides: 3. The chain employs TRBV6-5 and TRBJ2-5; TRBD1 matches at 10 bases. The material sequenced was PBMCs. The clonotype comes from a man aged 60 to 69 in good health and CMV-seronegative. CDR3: CASRTGGSETQYF. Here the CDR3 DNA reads TGTGCCAGCAGGACAGGGGGCAGCGAGACCCAGTACTTC.